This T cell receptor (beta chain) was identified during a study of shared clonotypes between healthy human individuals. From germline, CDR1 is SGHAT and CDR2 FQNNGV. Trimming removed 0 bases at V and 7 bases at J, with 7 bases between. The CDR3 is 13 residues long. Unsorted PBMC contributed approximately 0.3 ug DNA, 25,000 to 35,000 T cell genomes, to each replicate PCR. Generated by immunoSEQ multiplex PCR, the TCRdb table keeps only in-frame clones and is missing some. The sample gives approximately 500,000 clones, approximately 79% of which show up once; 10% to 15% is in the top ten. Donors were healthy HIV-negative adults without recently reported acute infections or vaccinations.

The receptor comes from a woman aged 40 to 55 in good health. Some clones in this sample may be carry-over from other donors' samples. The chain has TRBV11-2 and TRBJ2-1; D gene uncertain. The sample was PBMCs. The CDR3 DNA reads TGTGCCAGCAGCTTAGACATAGTAAATGAGCAGTTCTTC. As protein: CASSLDIVNEQFF.